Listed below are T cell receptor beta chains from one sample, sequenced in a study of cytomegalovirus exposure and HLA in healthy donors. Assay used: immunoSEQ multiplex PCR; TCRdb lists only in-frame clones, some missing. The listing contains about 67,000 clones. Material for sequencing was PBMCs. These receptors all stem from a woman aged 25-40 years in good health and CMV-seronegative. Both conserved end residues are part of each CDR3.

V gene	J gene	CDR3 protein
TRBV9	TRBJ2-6	CASSMRPAGANVLTF
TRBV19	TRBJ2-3	CASTGSTSDGTIAGTDTQYF
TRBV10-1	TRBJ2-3	CASSESGLADTQYF
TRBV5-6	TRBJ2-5	CASSLAAGGETQYF
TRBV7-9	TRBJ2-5	CASSLLAGGRETQYF
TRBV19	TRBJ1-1	CASHRQRGTEAFF
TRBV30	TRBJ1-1	CAWSVWAVLNTEAFF
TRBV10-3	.	CAISEGQLSYEQYF
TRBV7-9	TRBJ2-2	CATRTRNTGELFF
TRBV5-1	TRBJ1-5	CASSLGEGQPQHF
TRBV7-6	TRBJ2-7	CASSPGTSSIRGEQYF
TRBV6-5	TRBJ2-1	CASRELVSYNEQFF
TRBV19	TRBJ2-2	CASSMGQEPGELFF
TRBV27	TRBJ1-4	CASSLMGQTNEKLFF
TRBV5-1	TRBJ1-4	CASSQTGGASEKLFF
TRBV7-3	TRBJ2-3	CASSDGGGYLSDTQYF
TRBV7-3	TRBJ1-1	CASSSRTGTEAFF
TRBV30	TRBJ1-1	CAWSGRGNTEAFF